Given below is one T cell receptor beta chain in context. The data originate from a study of CD8 T cell repertoires and HIV-1 epitope variants. V lost 1 base, J lost 2 bases, and 9 bases lay in between. This CDR3 has 15 residues. Germline CDR1 is MDHEN and CDR2 is SYDVKM. Here immunoSEQ multiplex PCR was the method, and the copy in TCRdb shows in-frame clones only, minus some. The top ten clones hold roughly 24% of a sample with about 95,000 clones, almost 75% of them seen once. The specimen was uncultured baseline CD8+ T cells from peripheral blood mononuclear cells (PBMCs). The TCR originated in a male donor with HIV. V gene TRBV28 combines with J gene TRBJ1-5, with D possibly TRBD1 on 5 matching bases. The CDR3 nucleotides read TGTGCCAGCAGTTTATTGTCGGGGGGCAATCAGCCCCAGCATTTT. This translates into CASSLLSGGNQPQHF.